The 3 T cell receptor beta chains in this list originate from one sample, sequenced in a study of T-cell memory formation after mild COVID-19. TCRdb redid the calling of the 5' RACE reads with MiXCR, one entry per CDR3 protein. The sample has about 130,000 distinct CDR3 sequences, roughly 24% seen once. The sample consisted of PBMCs or a T cell subset sorted from them (not recorded which). Source of these receptors: an adult woman who had mild COVID-19 (a few samples of this study predate the infection). Cell type and time point are not known.

This clonotype was seen once. The J gene is TRBJ2-7, the V gene TRBV20-1; the match to TRBD2 covers 11 bases. Germline CDR1 is DFQATT and CDR2 is SNEGSKA (reference sequence). This CDR3 is 13 amino acids long. The V segment lost 3 bases and the J segment 7 bases; nucleotides outside the gene matches: 5. Here the CDR3 reads CSASTSGGREQYF. The CDR3 DNA sequence: TGCAGTGCTAGTACTAGCGGGGGCAGGGAGCAGTACTTC.

Many counts were recorded for this clonotype. The chain recombines TRBV6-2 or TRBV6-3 with TRBJ2-2, with 7 bases matching TRBD2. The V gene end was trimmed by 6 bases and the J gene end by 3 bases; junction bases not matched to a gene: 7. The CDR3 is made up of 15 amino acids. Germline lookup yields CDR1 MNHEY and CDR2 SVGEGT. Here the CDR3 reads CASRTGRTDTGELFF. The CDR3 bases are TGTGCCAGCAGAACCGGGAGGACGGACACCGGGGAGCTGTTTTTT.

This clonotype was detected a few times. V usage is TRBV12-3 or TRBV12-4 and J usage is TRBJ2-4; D is possibly TRBD1 or TRBD2 (5 bases each). CDR3 length: 17 residues. Trimming took off 5 bases at V and 0 bases at J, with 17 bases between the two ends. CDR3 residues: CASSPLGDGLAKNIQYF. CDR3 in DNA: TGTGCCAGCAGTCCCCTAGGGGACGGTCTAGCCAAAAACATTCAGTACTTC.